The text below deals with one T cell receptor beta chain. Germline CDR1 SGDLS, CDR2 YYNGEE. The CDR3 loop spans 15 amino acids. V lost 0 bases, J lost 3 bases, and 12 bases lay in between. The sample comes from a study of T-cell memory formation after mild COVID-19. TCRdb itself ran the 5' RACE reads through MiXCR, one entry per CDR3 protein. This table holds tens of thousands of distinct CDR3 sequences, roughly 15% found once. This clonotype originated in an adult who had mild COVID-19 (a few samples of this study predate the infection). Cell type and time point are not known. V gene TRBV9 combines with J gene TRBJ1-1; D unclear. The sample taken for sequencing was PBMCs or a T cell subset sorted from them (not recorded which). The CDR3 spells CASSVALSGHTEAFF. The CDR3 DNA is TGTGCCAGCAGCGTAGCCCTCTCGGGCCACACTGAAGCTTTCTTT. Full variable domain (rest looked up from reference TRBV9 and TRBJ1-1): DSGVTQTPKHLITATGQRVTLRCSPRSGDLSVYWYQQSLDQGLQFLIQYYNGEERAKGNILERFSAQQFPDLHSELNLSSLELGDSALYFCASSVALSGHTEAFFGQGTRLTVV.